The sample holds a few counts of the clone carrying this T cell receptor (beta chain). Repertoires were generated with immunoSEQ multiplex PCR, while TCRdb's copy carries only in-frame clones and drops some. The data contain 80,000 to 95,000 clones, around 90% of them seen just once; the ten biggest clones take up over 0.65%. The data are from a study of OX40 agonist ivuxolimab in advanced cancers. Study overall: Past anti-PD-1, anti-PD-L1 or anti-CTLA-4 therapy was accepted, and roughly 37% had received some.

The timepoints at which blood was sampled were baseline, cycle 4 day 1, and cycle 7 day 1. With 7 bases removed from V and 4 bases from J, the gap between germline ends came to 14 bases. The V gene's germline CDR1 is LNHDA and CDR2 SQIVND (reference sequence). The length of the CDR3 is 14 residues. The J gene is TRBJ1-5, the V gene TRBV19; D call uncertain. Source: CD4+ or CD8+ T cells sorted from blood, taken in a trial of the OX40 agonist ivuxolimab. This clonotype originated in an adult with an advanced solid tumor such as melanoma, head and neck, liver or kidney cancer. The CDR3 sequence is CASMEGYGNQPQHF. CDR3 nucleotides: TGTGCCAGTATGGAGGGCTATGGGAATCAGCCCCAGCATTTT. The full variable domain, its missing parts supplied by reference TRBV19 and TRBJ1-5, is DGGITQSPKYLFRKEGQNVTLSCEQNLNHDAMYWYRQDPGQGLRLIYYSQIVNDFQKGDIAEGYSVSREKKESFPLTVTSAQKNPTAFYLCASMEGYGNQPQHFGDGTRLSIL.